This T cell receptor (beta chain) originates from a study of neoadjuvant nivolumab and ipilimumab in lung cancer. Looking at the study overall: Patients got nivolumab 3 mg/kg on days 1, 15 and 29; combination added ipilimumab 1 mg/kg day 1.

Study-level findings and limits: TCR richness and clonality were higher in tumors than adjacent uninvolved lung.

Sequenced by immunoSEQ multiplex PCR; TCRdb stores in-frame clones only, minus some. The table includes under 50,000 clones, around 89% detected once. The sample holds one count of this clone. Its antigen is undetermined. The CDR3 is 13 residues long. Between the trimmed V and J ends, which lost 0 bases and 0 bases, there was a span of 3 bases. The germline V gene has CDR1 GTSNPN and CDR2 SVGIG (reference sequence). The material was blood, obtained before neoadjuvant nivolumab, alone or with ipilimumab. The chain has TRBV30 and TRBJ1-5; no reliable D call. The receptor was isolated from an adult with non-small cell lung cancer. Some clones in this sample may be carry-over from other donors' samples. The CDR3 DNA sequence: TGTGCCTGGAGTGTTTATAGCAATCAGCCCCAGCATTTT. Protein sequence: CAWSVYSNQPQHF.